One sample yielded the 14 T cell receptor beta chains listed below, sequenced in a study of immune evolution from preneoplasia to lung adenocarcinoma. Assay: immunoSEQ multiplex PCR; the TCRdb copy retains only in-frame clones and omits some. The table shows more than 25,000 clones, with just under 75% occurring only once. Sequencing was performed on FFPE invasive lung adenocarcinoma tissue. These receptors were collected from a person aged 55 to 69 with invasive lung adenocarcinoma. Some clones in this sample may be carry-over from other donors' samples.

This chain connects TRBV5-1 to TRBJ2-7, with 7 bases lining up with TRBD1. This CDR3 region has 16 residues. The V segment lost 0 bases and the J segment 0 bases; nucleotides outside the gene matches: 6. The germline gives CDR1 SGHRS, CDR2 YFSETQ. CDR3 sequence: CASSLDGTVSSYEQYF. The DNA of the CDR3 is TGCGCCAGCAGCTTGGATGGGACAGTTAGCTCCTACGAGCAGTACTTC.

This chain joins TRBV6-1 and TRBJ2-2; the D is unclear. V lost 2 bases, J lost 4 bases, and 11 bases lay in between. Germline CDR1 and CDR2: MNHNS and SASEGT. The CDR3 consists of 15 residues. The CDR3 loop reads CASSELEEPTGELFF. The CDR3 region has the DNA TGTGCCAGCAGTGAATTGGAAGAACCCACCGGGGAGCTGTTTTTT.

The chain joins TRBV10-3 to TRBJ2-7; 8 bases are a match to TRBD2. This CDR3 contains 14 residues. The germline CDR1 and CDR2 sequences are ENHRY and SYGVKD. V dropped 2 bases and J dropped 5; count of bases not matched to a gene: 5. The CDR3 spells CAISERAAGDEQYF. The CDR3 nucleotides read TGTGCCATCAGTGAGAGGGCAGCGGGAGACGAGCAGTACTTC.

This clone rates as medium-sized. For the CDR3, the DNA is TGCGCCAGCAGCTTGCCAGGGGGAGAGACCCAGTACTTC. Protein sequence: CASSLPGGETQYF. The genes are TRBV5-1 and TRBJ2-5; 7 positions agree with TRBD1. This CDR3 is built from 13 residues. Germline CDR1 is SGHRS and CDR2 is YFSETQ. After removal of 1 base from V and 4 bases from J, the junction contained 1 base not matched to a gene. The full variable domain, completed using reference TRBV5-1 and TRBJ2-5, is KAGVTQTPRYLIKTRGQQVTLSCSPISGHRSVSWYQQTPGQGLQFLFEYFSETQRNKGNFPGRFSGRQFSNSRSEMNVSTLELGDSALYLCASSLPGGETQYFGPGTRLLVL.

The V and J genes are TRBV5-1 and TRBJ2-2; no definite D call. The V end lost 1 base, the J end lost 1 base, and 5 bases lay between the germline ends. Germline-derived CDR1 and CDR2 are SGHRS and YFSETQ. This CDR3 is 14 amino acids long. The CDR3 nucleotides are TGCGCCAGCAGCTTGATGGGGAACACCGGGGAGCTGTTTTTT. Residues: CASSLMGNTGELFF.

This chain joins TRBV18 and TRBJ2-3; no reliable D call. The CDR3 runs to 14 residues. Trimming left V 2 bases short and J 2 bases short, with 8 bases between. The germline V gene has CDR1 KGHSH and CDR2 LQKENI. CDR3 region: CASSPIQNTDTQYF. Here the CDR3 DNA reads TGTGCCAGCTCACCAATCCAGAACACAGATACGCAGTATTTT.

The chain uses TRBV6-5 and TRBJ2-1, with D tentatively TRBD2 (6 bases). Per the germline V gene, CDR1 is MNHEY and CDR2 is SVGAGI. The ends were cut back, 7 bases at V and 10 bases at J, with 11 bases in the middle. The CDR3 runs to 11 residues. The CDR3 DNA sequence: TGTGCCAGCACCCACGGGAGAGAGCAGTTCTTC. Its translation: CASTHGREQFF.

This clone counts as medium-sized. V usage is TRBV15 and J usage is TRBJ2-5; 10 bases map to TRBD2. Germline values: CDR1 LNHNV, CDR2 YYDKDF (reference sequence). With V trimmed by 8 bases and J by 5 bases, 8 bases remained unmatched. CDR3 size: 14 residues. CDR3 residues: CATRTSGRMETQYF. The CDR3 DNA follows: TGTGCCACCCGGACTAGCGGCCGAATGGAGACCCAGTACTTC.

The rearrangement uses TRBV30 and TRBJ1-5; D call uncertain. The ends were cut back, 0 bases at V and 0 bases at J, with 12 bases in the middle. The CDR3 runs 16 residues. In germline, CDR1 is GTSNPN, CDR2 SVGIG (reference sequence). The DNA of the CDR3 is TGTGCCTGGAGTGTTAAAGGGAAAAATAGCAATCAGCCCCAGCATTTT. Protein sequence: CAWSVKGKNSNQPQHF.

J is TRBJ1-2 and V is TRBV18, with D maybe TRBD1 (5 bases). V dropped 5 bases and J dropped 6 bases, with 13 bases sitting between them. This CDR3 has 13 residues. The germline gives CDR1 KGHSH, CDR2 LQKENI. The CDR3 coding sequence is TGTGCCAGCTCATCCGGGACCTGGGATGGCTACACCTTC. It encodes CASSSGTWDGYTF.

V gene TRBV5-1 combines with J gene TRBJ2-1; 9 bases fit TRBD2. This CDR3 comprises 15 residues. The junction had 11 bases not matched to a gene; V was cut back by 3 bases and J by 10 bases. From germline, CDR1 is SGHRS and CDR2 YFSETQ. CDR3 nucleotides: TGCGCCAGCAGCTCCTCCCGGGCGGGAGGGAGGGAGCAGTTCTTC. It encodes CASSSSRAGGREQFF.

The chain combines TRBV5-1 with TRBJ2-5; the D is unclear. Trimming left V 6 bases short and J 5 bases short, with 14 bases between. The V gene's germline CDR1 is SGHRS and CDR2 YFSETQ. The CDR3 has 13 amino acids. CDR3 DNA sequence: TGCGCCAGCACTCTCAATTCTCGGGAGACCCAGTACTTC. Translating it yields CASTLNSRETQYF.

The chain combines TRBV10-3 with TRBJ2-6; D remains unclear. Germline assignment: CDR1 ENHRY and CDR2 SYGVKD. V lost 1 base to trimming and J lost 3 bases, with 4 bases between them. This CDR3 region has 14 residues. This CDR3 is CAISELGGANVLTF. Here the CDR3 DNA reads TGTGCCATCAGTGAGTTGGGTGGGGCCAACGTCCTGACTTTC.

CDR3 residues: CASSSGTGFGYTF. The CDR3, as DNA: TGTGCCAGCAGCTCCGGGACAGGGTTTGGCTACACCTTC. The V gene is TRBV11-3, the J gene TRBJ1-2, with 9 nucleotides matching TRBD1. Germline CDR1 and CDR2: SGHNT and YENEEA. This CDR3 region has 13 residues. The ends lost 4 bases at V and 7 bases at J; junction bases unmatched: 4. Filled out from reference TRBV11-3 and TRBJ1-2, the complete variable domain reads EAGVVQSPRYKIIEKKQPVAFWCNPISGHNTLYWYLQNLGQGPELLIRYENEEAVDDSQLPKDRFSAERLKGVDSTLKIQPAELGDSAVYLCASSSGTGFGYTFGSGTRLTVV.